This T cell receptor beta chain was sequenced during a study of cytomegalovirus exposure and HLA in healthy donors. Regarding this clone: Its antigen is unidentified.

Primers for the PCR totalled 60 Vbeta and 13 Jbeta. Libraries were prepared by immunoSEQ multiplex PCR; TCRdb keeps only in-frame clonotypes and omits some of them. This sample yields approximately 72,000 clones, of which about 72% are seen a single time; less than 25% belongs to the top ten. Findings and caveats of the study: One variant, a missense change in DCLRE1C, was linked in a later analysis to TCR beta V- and J-gene trimming. The study recorded 150 to 200 TCR beta chains that were cytomegalovirus-associated.

Healthy bone marrow donors made up the donors. Sequencing was performed on PBMCs. This receptor was obtained from a man aged 35 to 55 in good health and CMV-seropositive.

The chain's CDR3 is CASSQDWGNTIYF. The CDR3 DNA is TGTGCCAGCAGCCAGGACTGGGGAAACACCATATATTTT. V and J are TRBV7-2 and TRBJ1-3; D is unresolved. Germline-derived CDR1 and CDR2 are SGHTA and FQGNSA. CDR3 size: 13 residues. V dropped 5 bases and J dropped 4 bases, with 9 bases sitting between them. Drawing the rest from reference TRBV7-2 and TRBJ1-3, the complete variable domain is GAGVSQSPSNKVTEKGKDVELRCDPISGHTALYWYRQSLGQGLEFLIYFQGNSAPDKSGLPSDRFSAERTGGSVSTLTIQRTQQEDSAVYLCASSQDWGNTIYFGEGSWLTVV.